What follows are 2 T cell receptor beta chains derived from one specimen sequenced in a study of blood T cell repertoires in COVID-19. Assay: immunoSEQ multiplex PCR; the TCRdb copy retains only in-frame clones and omits some. The sample carries tens of thousands of clones, 74% recorded once. The sample taken for sequencing was peripheral blood. These receptors all come from a human donor with acute or convalescent COVID-19. The donor label of this sample is uncertain.

The rearrangement joins TRBV6-4 to TRBJ2-1; 8 bases are a match to TRBD1. V was clipped by 3 bases and J by 4 bases; unmatched bases: 5. The CDR3 loop spans 15 amino acids. Germline values: CDR1 MRHNA, CDR2 SNTAGT. CDR3 DNA: TGTGCCAGCAGTGAGGACGGGACAGGTTACAATGAGCAGTTCTTC. This encodes CASSEDGTGYNEQFF.

V gene TRBV6-5 combines with J gene TRBJ1-2, with 7 bases aligning to TRBD1. Trimming removed 6 bases from V and 2 bases from J; junction bases left unmatched: 9. The CDR3 runs to 15 residues. The germline CDR1 and CDR2 sequences are MNHEY and SVGAGI. CDR3 sequence reads: CASRDWTGMNYGYTF. The CDR3 DNA follows: TGTGCCAGCAGGGATTGGACAGGCATGAACTATGGCTACACCTTC.